This T cell receptor (beta chain) comes out of a study of beta chain features in type 1 diabetes. Study-wide results and caveats: TCRB CDR3s from Type 1 diabetes patients were moderately but significantly shorter in all four CD4+ subsets.

There are 16 residues in the CDR3. Germline-derived CDR1 and CDR2 are SGHRS and YFSETQ. V dropped 4 bases and J dropped 4; count of bases not matched to a gene: 9. This clone was counted only a few times. The antigen is undetermined. Sequenced material consisted of expressed TCRB transcripts (all of the isolated RNA was reverse transcribed). TCRdb keeps only in-frame clones here, not all; method: immunoSEQ multiplex PCR. The sample lists 300,000 or so clones, approximately 14% occurring once. Sequenced sample: naive CD4+ T cells from blood. The TCR sequence derives from a man aged 25 to 40 with type 1 diabetes. V and J are TRBV5-1 and TRBJ2-2, with TRBD2 identical over 8 bases. CDR3 residues: CASSLRLAWGTGELFF. CDR3 bases: TGCGCCAGCAGCCTTAGACTAGCGTGGGGCACCGGGGAGCTGTTTTTT. The full variable domain, with the rest looked up from reference TRBV5-1 and TRBJ2-2, is KAGVTQTPRYLIKTRGQQVTLSCSPISGHRSVSWYQQTPGQGLQFLFEYFSETQRNKGNFPGRFSGRQFSNSRSEMNVSTLELGDSALYLCASSLRLAWGTGELFFGEGSRLTVL.